This T cell receptor (beta chain) was obtained from a study of T cell repertoires in cytomegalovirus infection. Concerning this clonotype: Its target is unknown.

TCRdb re-called the reads with MiXCR, one entry per CDR3 protein. The table has 570,000 or so distinct CDR3 sequences, roughly 42% seen once; the top ten hold 48%. Sequences were derived from cultured PBMCs, sampled from culture after CMV antigen stimulation. The origin of this receptor is a human donor in good health (CMV status not recorded). Some clones in this sample may be carry-over from other donors' samples.

CDR3 in amino acids: CASSHLDRFGEKLFF. The CDR3 DNA is TGTGCCAGCAGCCACCTCGACAGGTTCGGTGAAAAACTGTTTTTT. The V call is TRBV3-1, the J call TRBJ1-4; possibly TRBD1 for D (6 bases). Germline loops: CDR1 LGHDT, CDR2 YNNKEL (reference sequence). The CDR3 covers 15 residues. V was cut by 3 bases and J by 7 bases, with 15 bases left in between.